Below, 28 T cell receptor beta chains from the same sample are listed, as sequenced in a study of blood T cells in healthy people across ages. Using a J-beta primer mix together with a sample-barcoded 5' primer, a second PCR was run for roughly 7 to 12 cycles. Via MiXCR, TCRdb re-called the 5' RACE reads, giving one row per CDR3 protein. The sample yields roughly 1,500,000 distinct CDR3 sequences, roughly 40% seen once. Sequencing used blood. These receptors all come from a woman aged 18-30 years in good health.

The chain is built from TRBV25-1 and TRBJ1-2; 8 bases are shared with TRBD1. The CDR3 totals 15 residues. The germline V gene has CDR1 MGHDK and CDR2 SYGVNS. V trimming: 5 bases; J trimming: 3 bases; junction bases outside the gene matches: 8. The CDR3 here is CASSSSGTGDYGYTF. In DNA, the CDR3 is TGTGCCAGCAGTTCAAGCGGGACAGGAGACTATGGCTACACCTTC.

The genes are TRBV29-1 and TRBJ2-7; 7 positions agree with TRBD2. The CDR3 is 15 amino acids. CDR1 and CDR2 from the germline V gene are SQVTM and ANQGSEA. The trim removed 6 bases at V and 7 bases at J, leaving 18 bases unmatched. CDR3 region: CSVMGAAGVYNEQYF. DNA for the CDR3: TGCAGCGTGATGGGAGCGGCGGGAGTATACAATGAGCAGTACTTC.

CDR3 nucleotides: TGTGCCAGCAGCTTGGGAGGGCCTCGCGACGAGCAGTACTTC. It specifies CASSLGGPRDEQYF. V is TRBV5-5 and J is TRBJ2-7; a weak D match, TRBD2 (5 bases). Germline lookup yields CDR1 SGHKS and CDR2 YYEKEE (reference sequence). Trimming took off 0 bases at V and 5 bases at J, with 12 bases between the two ends. The CDR3 contains 14 residues.

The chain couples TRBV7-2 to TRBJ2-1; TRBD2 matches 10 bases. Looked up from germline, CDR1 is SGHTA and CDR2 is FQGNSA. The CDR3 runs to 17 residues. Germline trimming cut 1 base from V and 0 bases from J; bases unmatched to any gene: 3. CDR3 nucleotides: TGTGCCAGCAGCTTAGGTGCTAGCGGGAGCTCCTACAATGAGCAGTTCTTC. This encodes CASSLGASGSSYNEQFF.

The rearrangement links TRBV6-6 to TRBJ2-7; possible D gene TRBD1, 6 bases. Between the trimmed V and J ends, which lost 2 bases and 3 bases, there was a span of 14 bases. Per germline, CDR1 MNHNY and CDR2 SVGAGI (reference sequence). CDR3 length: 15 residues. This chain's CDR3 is CASSYDGQGHYEQYF. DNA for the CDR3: TGTGCCAGCAGTTACGATGGCCAGGGGCACTACGAGCAGTACTTC.

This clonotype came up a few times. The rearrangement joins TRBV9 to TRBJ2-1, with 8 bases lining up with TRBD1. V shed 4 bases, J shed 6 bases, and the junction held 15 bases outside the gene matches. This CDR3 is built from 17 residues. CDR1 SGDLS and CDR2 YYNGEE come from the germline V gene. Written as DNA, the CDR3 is TGTGCCAGCAGCCCAGAGCCCGAGGACAGGGTAGGCAATGAGCAGTTCTTC. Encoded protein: CASSPEPEDRVGNEQFF.

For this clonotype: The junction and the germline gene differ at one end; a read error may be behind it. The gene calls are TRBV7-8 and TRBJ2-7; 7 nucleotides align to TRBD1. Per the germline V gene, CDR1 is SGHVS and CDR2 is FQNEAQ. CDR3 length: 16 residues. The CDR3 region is CACSSFRDRDSYEQYF. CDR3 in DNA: TGTGCCTGCAGCTCTTTCCGGGACAGAGATTCCTACGAGCAGTACTTC.

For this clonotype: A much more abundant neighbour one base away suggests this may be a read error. CDR3 coding DNA: TGTGCCAGCAGCTCCCGACCGCCCTTACTAGCGGGTAACAATAAGCAGTTCTTC. Translating gives CASSSRPPLLAGNNKQFF. The chain uses TRBV7-2 and TRBJ2-1; 9 bases align to TRBD2. The germline V gene has CDR1 SGHTA and CDR2 FQGNSA. This CDR3 spans 18 amino acids.

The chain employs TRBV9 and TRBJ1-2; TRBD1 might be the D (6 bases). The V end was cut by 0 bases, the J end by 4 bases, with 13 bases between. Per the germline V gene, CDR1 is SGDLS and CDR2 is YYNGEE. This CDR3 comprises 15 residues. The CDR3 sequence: CASSVVGGPGYGYTF. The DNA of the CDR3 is TGTGCCAGCAGCGTAGTCGGGGGGCCAGGCTATGGCTACACCTTC.

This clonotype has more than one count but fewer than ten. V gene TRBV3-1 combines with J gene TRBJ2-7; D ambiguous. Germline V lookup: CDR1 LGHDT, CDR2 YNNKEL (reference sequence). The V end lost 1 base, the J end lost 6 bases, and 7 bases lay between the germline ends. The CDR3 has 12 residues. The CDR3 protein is CASSQVGFEQYF. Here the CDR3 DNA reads TGTGCCAGCAGCCAAGTTGGGTTCGAGCAGTACTTC.

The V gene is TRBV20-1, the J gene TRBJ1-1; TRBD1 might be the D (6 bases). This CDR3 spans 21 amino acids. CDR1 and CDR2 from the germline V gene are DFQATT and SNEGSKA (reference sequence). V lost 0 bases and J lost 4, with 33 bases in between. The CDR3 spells CSARDIKETGGWAGLSTEAFF. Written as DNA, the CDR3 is TGCAGTGCTAGAGATATAAAGGAGACAGGCGGTTGGGCGGGTCTGAGCACTGAAGCTTTCTTT.

CDR3 sequence (DNA): TGTGCCAGCAGTGAGAAAGGGTACTTAGCCAAAAACATTCAGTACTTC. Translation gives CASSEKGYLAKNIQYF. This chain joins TRBV6-1 and TRBJ2-4, with D unresolved. The CDR3 contains 16 residues. From germline, CDR1 is MNHNS and CDR2 SASEGT. V was pared by 3 bases and J by 0 bases, with 12 bases between.

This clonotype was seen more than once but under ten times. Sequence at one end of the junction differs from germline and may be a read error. CDR3 in amino acids: CASSREGPYYEQYF. In DNA form, the CDR3 reads TGCGCCAGCTCCCGGGAAGGTCCCTACTACGAGCAGTACTTT. The chain is built from TRBV5-1 and TRBJ2-7; weak D call: TRBD2 (5 bases). The CDR3 spans 14 residues. Germline V gene sequence: CDR1 SGHRS, CDR2 YFSETQ. The full variable domain, in which reference TRBV5-1 and TRBJ2-7 provide the parts outside the CDR3, is KAGVTQTPRYLIKTRGQQVTLSCSPISGHRSVSWYQQTPGQGLQFLFEYFSETQRNKGNFPGRFSGRQFSNSRSEMNVSTLELGDSALYLCASSREGPYYEQYFGPGTRLTVT.

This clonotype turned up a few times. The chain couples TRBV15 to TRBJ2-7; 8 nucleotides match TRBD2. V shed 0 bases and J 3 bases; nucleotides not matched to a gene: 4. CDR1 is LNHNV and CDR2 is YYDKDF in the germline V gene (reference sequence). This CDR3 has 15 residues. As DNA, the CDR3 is TGTGCCACCAGCAGAGAAGGGACTAGTTACTACGAGCAGTACTTC. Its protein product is CATSREGTSYYEQYF.

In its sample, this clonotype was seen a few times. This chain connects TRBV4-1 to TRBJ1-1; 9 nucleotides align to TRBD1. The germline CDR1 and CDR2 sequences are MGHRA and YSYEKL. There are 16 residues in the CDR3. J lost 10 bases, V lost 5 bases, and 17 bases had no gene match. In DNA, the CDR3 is TGCGCCAGCAGCTCGGGCGGGACAGGGTTAATATTAGGAGCTTTCTTT. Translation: CASSSGGTGLILGAFF.

The CDR3 spells CASSEGLAGAKLAKNIQYF. As DNA, the CDR3 is TGTGCCAGCAGTGAAGGACTAGCGGGAGCAAAGTTAGCCAAAAACATTCAGTACTTC. This chain links TRBV6-1 with TRBJ2-4; the match to TRBD2 covers 12 bases. The trim removed 1 base at V and 0 bases at J, leaving 7 bases unmatched. This CDR3 has 19 amino acids. The V gene's germline CDR1 is MNHNS and CDR2 SASEGT.

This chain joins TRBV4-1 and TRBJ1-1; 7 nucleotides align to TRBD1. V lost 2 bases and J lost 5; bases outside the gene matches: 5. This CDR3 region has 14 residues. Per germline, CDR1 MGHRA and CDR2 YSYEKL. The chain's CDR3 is CASSQLQGRTEAFF. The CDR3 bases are TGCGCCAGCAGCCAACTACAGGGGAGGACTGAAGCTTTCTTT.

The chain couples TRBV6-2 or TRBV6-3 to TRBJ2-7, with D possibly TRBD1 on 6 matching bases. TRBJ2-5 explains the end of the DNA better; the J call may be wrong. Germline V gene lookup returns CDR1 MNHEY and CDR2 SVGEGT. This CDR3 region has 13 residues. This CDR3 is CASSWDTLETQYF. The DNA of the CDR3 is TGTGCCAGCAGCTGGGACACGTTGGAGACCCAGTACTTC.

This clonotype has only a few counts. This CDR3 reads CASSYGTSGSNEQFF. The DNA for the CDR3 is TGTGCCAGCAGTTACGGGACTAGCGGGAGCAATGAGCAGTTCTTC. The V and J genes are TRBV6-2 or TRBV6-3 and TRBJ2-1, with 14 bases that match TRBD2. This CDR3 spans 15 amino acids. J was trimmed by 6 bases and V by 2 bases; bases with no gene match: 0. Germline lookup yields CDR1 MNHEY and CDR2 SVGEGT.

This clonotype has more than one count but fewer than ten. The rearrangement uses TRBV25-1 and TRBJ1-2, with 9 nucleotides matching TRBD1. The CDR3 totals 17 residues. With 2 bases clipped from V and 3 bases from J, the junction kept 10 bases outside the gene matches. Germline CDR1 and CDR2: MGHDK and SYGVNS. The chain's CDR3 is CASSERKGTGNYYGYTF. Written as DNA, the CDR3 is TGTGCCAGCAGTGAAAGGAAAGGGACAGGGAATTACTATGGCTACACCTTC.

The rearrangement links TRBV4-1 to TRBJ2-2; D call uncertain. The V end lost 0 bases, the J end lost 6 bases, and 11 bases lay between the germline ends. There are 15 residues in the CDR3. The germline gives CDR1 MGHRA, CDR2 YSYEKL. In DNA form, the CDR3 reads TGCGCCAGCAGCCAAGATCGTGCCGGCGCCGGGGAGCTGTTTTTT. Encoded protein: CASSQDRAGAGELFF.

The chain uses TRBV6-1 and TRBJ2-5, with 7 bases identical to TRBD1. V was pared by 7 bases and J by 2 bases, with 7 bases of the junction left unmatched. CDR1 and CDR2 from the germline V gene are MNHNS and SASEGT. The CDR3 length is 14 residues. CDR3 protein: CASTLGQVQETQYF. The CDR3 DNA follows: TGTGCCAGCACCCTAGGACAGGTTCAAGAGACCCAGTACTTC.

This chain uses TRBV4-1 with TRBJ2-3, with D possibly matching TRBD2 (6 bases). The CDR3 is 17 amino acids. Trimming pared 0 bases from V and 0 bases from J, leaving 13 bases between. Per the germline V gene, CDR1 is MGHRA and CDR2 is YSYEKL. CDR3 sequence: CASSQDPMGTSTDTQYF. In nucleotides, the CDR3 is TGCGCCAGCAGCCAAGATCCCATGGGGACTAGCACAGATACGCAGTATTTT.

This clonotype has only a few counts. The CDR3 DNA reads TGTGCCAGCAGTTACTCGAGTGTGACCGAGCAGTACTTC. Translation: CASSYSSVTEQYF. The chain has TRBV6-2 or TRBV6-3 and TRBJ2-7, with no clear D. The CDR3 consists of 13 residues. Germline V gene sequence: CDR1 MNHEY, CDR2 SVGEGT. Trimming stripped 0 bases from V and 6 bases from J, with 9 bases between.

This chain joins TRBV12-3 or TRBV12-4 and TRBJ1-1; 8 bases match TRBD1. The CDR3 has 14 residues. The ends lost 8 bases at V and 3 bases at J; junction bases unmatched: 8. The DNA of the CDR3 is TGTGCCAGCGTCCCCGGGACAGGATACACTGAAGCTTTCTTT. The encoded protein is CASVPGTGYTEAFF.

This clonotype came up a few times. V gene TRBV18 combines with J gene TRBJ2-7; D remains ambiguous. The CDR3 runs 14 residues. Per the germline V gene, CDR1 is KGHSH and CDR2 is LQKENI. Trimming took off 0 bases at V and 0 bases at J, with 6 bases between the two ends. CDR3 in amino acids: CASSPPKNSYEQYF. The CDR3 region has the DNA TGTGCCAGCTCACCACCGAAGAACTCCTACGAGCAGTACTTC.

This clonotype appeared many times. The CDR3 DNA reads as TGTGCCAGCAGTGACGGGACAGTTCAGTTCTTC. Translation gives CASSDGTVQFF. The gene calls are TRBV25-1 and TRBJ2-1; 7 positions agree with TRBD1. The CDR3 runs 11 residues. Per the germline V gene, CDR1 is MGHDK and CDR2 is SYGVNS. V shed 3 bases, J shed 13 bases, and the junction held 3 bases outside the gene matches.

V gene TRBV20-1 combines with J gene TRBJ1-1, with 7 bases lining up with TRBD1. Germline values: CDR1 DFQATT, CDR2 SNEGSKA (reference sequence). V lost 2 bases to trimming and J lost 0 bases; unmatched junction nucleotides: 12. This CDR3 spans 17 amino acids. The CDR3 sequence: CSARPTPGGKMNTEAFF. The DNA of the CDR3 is TGCAGTGCTAGACCAACCCCAGGGGGAAAAATGAACACTGAAGCTTTCTTT.